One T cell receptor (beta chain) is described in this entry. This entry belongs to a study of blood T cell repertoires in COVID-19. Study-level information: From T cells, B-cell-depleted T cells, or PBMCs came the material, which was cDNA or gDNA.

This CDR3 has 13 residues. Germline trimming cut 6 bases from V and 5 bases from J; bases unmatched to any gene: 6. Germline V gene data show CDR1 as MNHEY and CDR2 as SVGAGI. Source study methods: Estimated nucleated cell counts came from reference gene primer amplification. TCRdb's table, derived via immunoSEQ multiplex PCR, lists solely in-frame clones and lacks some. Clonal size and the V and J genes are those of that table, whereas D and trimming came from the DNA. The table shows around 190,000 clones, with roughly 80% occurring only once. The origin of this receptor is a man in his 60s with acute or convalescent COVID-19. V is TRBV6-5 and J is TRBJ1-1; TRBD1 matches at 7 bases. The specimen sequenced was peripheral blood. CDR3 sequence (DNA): TGTGCCAGCAGGACAGGGCAATTAACTGAAGCTTTCTTT. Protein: CASRTGQLTEAFF.